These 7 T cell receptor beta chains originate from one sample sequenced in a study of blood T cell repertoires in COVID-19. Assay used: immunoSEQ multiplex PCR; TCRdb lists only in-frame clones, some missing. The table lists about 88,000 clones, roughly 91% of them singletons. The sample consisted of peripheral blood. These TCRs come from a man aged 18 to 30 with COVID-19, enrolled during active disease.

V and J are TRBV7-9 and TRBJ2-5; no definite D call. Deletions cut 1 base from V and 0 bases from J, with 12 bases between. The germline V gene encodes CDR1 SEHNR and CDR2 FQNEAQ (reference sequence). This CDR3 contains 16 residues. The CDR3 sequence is CASSLGLAPDQETQYF. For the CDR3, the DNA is TGTGCCAGCAGCTTAGGGCTGGCCCCAGACCAAGAGACCCAGTACTTC.

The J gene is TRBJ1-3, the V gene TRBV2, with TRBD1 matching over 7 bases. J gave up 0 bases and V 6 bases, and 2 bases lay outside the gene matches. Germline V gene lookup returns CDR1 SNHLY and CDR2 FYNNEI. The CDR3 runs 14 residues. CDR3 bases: TGTGCCAGCAGGCGGGACAGCTCTGGAAACACCATATATTTT. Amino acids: CASRRDSSGNTIYF.

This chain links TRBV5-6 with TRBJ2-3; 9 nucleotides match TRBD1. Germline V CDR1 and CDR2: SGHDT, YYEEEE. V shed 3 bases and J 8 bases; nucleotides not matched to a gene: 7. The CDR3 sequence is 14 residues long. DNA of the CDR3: TGTGCCAGCAGCTATGGGACAGGGCTGGGTACGCAGTATTTT. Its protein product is CASSYGTGLGTQYF.

This CDR3 reads CASRDKQGAWSPLHF. DNA for the CDR3: TGTGCCAGCAGAGACAAACAGGGGGCATGGTCACCCCTCCACTTT. J is TRBJ1-6 and V is TRBV27, with TRBD1 matching 9 bases. The CDR3 consists of 15 residues. Germline CDR1 reads MNHEY; CDR2 reads SMNVEV (reference sequence). Trimming removed 6 bases from V and 10 bases from J; junction bases left unmatched: 10.

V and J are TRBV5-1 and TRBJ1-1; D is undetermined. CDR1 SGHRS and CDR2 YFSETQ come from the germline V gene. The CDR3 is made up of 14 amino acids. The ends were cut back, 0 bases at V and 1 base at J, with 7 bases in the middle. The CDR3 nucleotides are TGCGCCAGCAGCTTGGCGGGGTGGAACACTGAAGCTTTCTTT. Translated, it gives CASSLAGWNTEAFF. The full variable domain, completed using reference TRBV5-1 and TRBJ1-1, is KAGVTQTPRYLIKTRGQQVTLSCSPISGHRSVSWYQQTPGQGLQFLFEYFSETQRNKGNFPGRFSGRQFSNSRSEMNVSTLELGDSALYLCASSLAGWNTEAFFGQGTRLTVV.

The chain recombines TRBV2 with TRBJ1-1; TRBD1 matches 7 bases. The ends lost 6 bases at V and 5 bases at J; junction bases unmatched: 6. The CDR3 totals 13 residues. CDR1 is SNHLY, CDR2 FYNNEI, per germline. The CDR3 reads CASRATGVTEAFF. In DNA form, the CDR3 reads TGTGCCAGCAGGGCTACAGGGGTTACTGAAGCTTTCTTT.

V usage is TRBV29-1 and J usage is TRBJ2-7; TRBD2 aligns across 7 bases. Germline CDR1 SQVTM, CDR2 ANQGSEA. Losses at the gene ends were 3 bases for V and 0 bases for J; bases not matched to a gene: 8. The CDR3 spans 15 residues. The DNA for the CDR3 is TGCAGCGTTGAGGGGGTAGCGGGCAGCTCCTACGAGCAGTACTTC. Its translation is CSVEGVAGSSYEQYF.